This entry features one TCR beta chain sequence. The antigen is not known. PCR employed 60 Vbeta and 13 Jbeta primers. The repertoire was sequenced with immunoSEQ multiplex PCR; TCRdb's copy has only in-frame clones and lacks some. The data show some 77,000 clones, 60% to 80% seen once. This entry is derived from a study of cytomegalovirus exposure and HLA in healthy donors. Study overall: An earlier analysis found 100 million or so unique TCR beta sequences from approximately 170 million T cells. Genetic ancestry analysis placed about 84% of the roughly 400 donors that were genotyped in the Caucasian-associated cluster. Study conclusions and caveats: A previous analysis found most TCR beta V segments productive roughly 87% or roughly 30% of the time. Some 17,000 TCR beta sequences were associated with HLA alleles at 0.05 false discovery rate in a later analysis.

V was pared by 8 bases and J by 6 bases, with 14 bases between. The CDR3 has 12 amino acids. CDR1 is KGHSH and CDR2 is LQKENI in the germline V gene. The V and J genes are TRBV18 and TRBJ2-7; D is undetermined. Input material: PBMCs. This TCR derives from a woman aged 40 to 50 in good health and CMV-seropositive. This CDR3 reads CASGMTGGEQYF. CDR3 bases: TGTGCCAGCGGTATGACGGGTGGCGAGCAGTACTTC.